These T cell receptor beta chains were read from a single sample in a study of cytomegalovirus exposure and HLA in healthy donors. This table comes from immunoSEQ multiplex PCR, and its TCRdb copy is limited to in-frame clones, with some not included. Seen here are about 120,000 clones, 75% to 80% observed once, and the top ten hold 3% to 4%. Sequenced: PBMCs. The receptors shown here come from a young woman in good health and CMV-seropositive. CDR3s include the opening cysteine and the closing phenylalanine or tryptophan. A D gene is named only where the DNA matches it firmly. Size is omitted from some rows. Given values are once, few, many or a class for expanded clones.

d_call j_call clone_size v_call cdr3_length cdr3_nt cdr3_aa
. TRBJ1-5 . TRBV15 16 TGTGCCACCAGCAGAGTGATGGGGGGTAGCAATCAGCCCCAGCATTTT CATSRVMGGSNQPQHF
. TRBJ2-7 . TRBV29-1 12 TGCAGCGTTGAAGACGGCGGCTACGAGCAGTACTTC CSVEDGGYEQYF
TRBD2 TRBJ2-3 . TRBV7-9 17 TGTGCCAGCAGCGTTACCGGTAGCGGGGGTCCCGCAGATACGCAGTATTTT CASSVTGSGGPADTQYF
. TRBJ1-4 . TRBV5-1 14 TGCGCCAGCAGCCCCGCGACAGCGGGGGAAAAACTGTTTTTT CASSPATAGEKLFF
TRBD1 TRBJ2-1 few TRBV2 13 TGTGCCAGCAGTGGACAGGGCTACAATGAGCAGTTCTTC CASSGQGYNEQFF
. TRBJ1-1 . TRBV15 14 TGTGCCACCAGCGGTGGCCGGGGGAACACTGAAGCTTTCTTT CATSGGRGNTEAFF
TRBD1 TRBJ1-6 . TRBV27 17 TGTGCCAGCAGTTTAGGGACAGGGTCGTTACCTAATTCACCCCTCCACTTT CASSLGTGSLPNSPLHF
. TRBJ2-3 . TRBV7-9 11 TGTTCCAGCAGCATACGGGATACGCAGTATTTT CSSSIRDTQYF
. TRBJ2-5 . TRBV9 14 TGTGCCAGCAGCGTAGGGCAGGGTGAAGAGACCCAGTACTTC CASSVGQGEETQYF
TRBD1 TRBJ2-5 . TRBV19 14 TGTGCCAGTAGCGGACAGGGGAACCAAGAGACCCAGTACTTC CASSGQGNQETQYF
TRBD2 TRBJ2-6 . TRBV5-5 16 TGTGCCAGCAGCTTGAGGGGAGGGGCTGGGGCCAACGTCCTGACTTTC CASSLRGGAGANVLTF
TRBD2 TRBJ2-5 few TRBV6-5 15 TGTGCCAGCAGCAGACTAGCCCGGGGCCAAGAGACCCAGTACTTC CASSRLARGQETQYF
. TRBJ2-1 . TRBV7-9 13 TGTGCCAGCAGTGAAAGCGAGCACAATGAGCAGTTCTTC CASSESEHNEQFF
TRBD1 TRBJ2-3 . TRBV7-2 15 TGTGCCAGCAGCTTAGGACAGGGTCTAAGGGATACGCAGTATTTT CASSLGQGLRDTQYF
. TRBJ2-1 . TRBV27 15 TGTGCCAGCAGTTTATCGAGCGTCCCTCTCAATGAGCAGTTCTTC CASSLSSVPLNEQFF
. TRBJ1-2 . TRBV7-2 13 TGTGCCAGCAGCTTGGGGCAGGGTCTTGGCTACACCTTC CASSLGQGLGYTF
TRBD1 TRBJ1-4 few TRBV10-3 15 TGTGCCACCGTCCGCTCGGGACAGGGGAATGAAAAACTGTTTTTT CATVRSGQGNEKLFF
. TRBJ2-2 . TRBV5-4 15 TGTGCCAGCAGCCGAGTAGGGGAGAACACCGGGGAGCTGTTTTTT CASSRVGENTGELFF